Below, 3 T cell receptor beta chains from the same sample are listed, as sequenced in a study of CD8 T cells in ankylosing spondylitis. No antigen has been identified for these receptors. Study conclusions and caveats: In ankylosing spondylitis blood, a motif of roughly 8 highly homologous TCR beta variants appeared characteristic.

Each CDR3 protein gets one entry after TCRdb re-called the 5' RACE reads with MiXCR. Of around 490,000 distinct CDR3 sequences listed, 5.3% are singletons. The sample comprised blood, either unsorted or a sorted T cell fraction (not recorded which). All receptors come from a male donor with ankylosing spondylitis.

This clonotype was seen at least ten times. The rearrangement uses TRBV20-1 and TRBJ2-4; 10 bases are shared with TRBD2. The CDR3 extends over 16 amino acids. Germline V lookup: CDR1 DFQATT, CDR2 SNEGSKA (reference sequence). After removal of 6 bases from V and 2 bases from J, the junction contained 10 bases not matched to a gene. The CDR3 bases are TGCAGTGCCCTACCCCCTAGCGGGGGTTCCAAAAACATTCAGTACTTC. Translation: CSALPPSGGSKNIQYF.

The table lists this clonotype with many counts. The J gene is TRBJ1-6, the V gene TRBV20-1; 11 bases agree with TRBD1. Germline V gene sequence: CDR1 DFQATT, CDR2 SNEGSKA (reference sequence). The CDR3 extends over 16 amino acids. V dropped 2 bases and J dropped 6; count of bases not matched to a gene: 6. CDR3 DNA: TGCAGTGCTAGATCCGAGGACAGGGGGCCTAATTCACCCCTCCACTTT. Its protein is CSARSEDRGPNSPLHF.

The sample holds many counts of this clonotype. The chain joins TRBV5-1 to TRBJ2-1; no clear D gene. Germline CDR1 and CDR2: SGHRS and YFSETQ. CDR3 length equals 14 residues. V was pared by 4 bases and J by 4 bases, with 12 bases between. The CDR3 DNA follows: TGCGCCAGCAGCCCTGGAAGCGCGTACAATGAGCAGTTCTTC. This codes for CASSPGSAYNEQFF.